This T cell receptor (beta chain) was captured in a study of blood T cell repertoires in COVID-19. Study-wide background: The samples span acute and convalescent COVID-19 from the United States, Italy and Spain. T cells, B-cell-depleted T cells, or PBMCs supplied cDNA or gDNA.

This CDR3 has 16 amino acids. With 0 bases clipped from V and 7 bases from J, the junction kept 7 bases outside the gene matches. Germline loops: CDR1 LGHDT, CDR2 YNNKEL (reference sequence). Clones were sequenced by immunoSEQ multiplex PCR, and TCRdb holds only the in-frame ones, with some missing. The sample has roughly 52,000 clones, over 85% seen once. The chain has TRBV3-1 (or the pseudogene TRBV3-2) and TRBJ2-3; 10 bases agree with TRBD2. Source material: peripheral blood. This TCR was recovered from an elderly woman with acute or convalescent COVID-19. DNA of the CDR3: TGTGCCAGCAGCCAAGACGCTAGCGGGGGCCGTAATACGCAGTATTTT. As protein: CASSQDASGGRNTQYF.